The rows below give T cell receptor beta chains drawn from one sample of a study of a mutant IDH1 vaccine in newly diagnosed glioma. These TCRs are of unknown antigen specificity. Sequencing was performed with immunoSEQ multiplex PCR; in TCRdb, only in-frame clones are kept and a portion is missing. The sample shows 50,000 or so clones, about 86% of them seen only once. The source material was PBMCs, sampled from a glioma patient whose treatment included an IDH1 peptide vaccine. These receptors came from a woman aged 50 to 60 with glioma. The CDR3 runs from the conserved cysteine through the conserved F or W. Each record gives: D gene, J gene, clone size, V gene, CDR3 protein, CDR3 DNA. A D gene is named only where the DNA matches it firmly. Only some rows state a clone size, as once, few, many or a class for expanded clones.

d_gene: TRBD2
j_gene: TRBJ2-1
abundance: NA
v_gene: TRBV27
CDR3aa: CASRASGGANEQFF
CDR3nt: TGTGCCAGCAGAGCTAGCGGGGGGGCCAATGAGCAGTTCTTC

d_gene: NA
j_gene: TRBJ1-2
abundance: NA
v_gene: TRBV2
CDR3aa: CASSPDGYGYTF
CDR3nt: TGTGCCAGCAGTCCGGACGGATATGGCTACACCTTC

d_gene: TRBD1
j_gene: TRBJ2-3
abundance: NA
v_gene: TRBV5-1
CDR3aa: CASSSGQVSDTQYF
CDR3nt: TGCGCCAGCAGCTCTGGACAGGTCTCAGATACGCAGTATTTT

d_gene: TRBD2
j_gene: TRBJ2-3
abundance: NA
v_gene: TRBV5-4
CDR3aa: CASSAGYRLAGGDTQYF
CDR3nt: TGTGCCAGCAGCGCAGGATACAGGTTAGCCGGGGGGGATACGCAGTATTTT

d_gene: TRBD1
j_gene: TRBJ1-1
abundance: few
v_gene: TRBV5-1
CDR3aa: CASSLKNTLTGESENTEAFF
CDR3nt: TGCGCCAGCAGCTTGAAAAATACGTTAACAGGGGAGAGCGAGAACACTGAAGCTTTCTTT

d_gene: NA
j_gene: TRBJ1-5
abundance: NA
v_gene: TRBV2
CDR3aa: CASSARGPEGSQPQHF
CDR3nt: TGTGCCAGCAGTGCCCGCGGACCGGAGGGTAGTCAGCCCCAGCATTTT

d_gene: NA
j_gene: TRBJ2-7
abundance: NA
v_gene: TRBV27
CDR3aa: CASSLEDRVSGNEQYF
CDR3nt: TGTGCCAGCAGTTTAGAGGACAGAGTAAGTGGTAACGAGCAGTACTTC

d_gene: TRBD1
j_gene: TRBJ1-6
abundance: NA
v_gene: TRBV4-2
CDR3aa: CASSQEPGQGDYNSPLHF
CDR3nt: TGTGCCAGCAGCCAAGAGCCGGGACAGGGAGACTATAATTCACCCCTCCACTTT

d_gene: NA
j_gene: TRBJ1-2
abundance: few
v_gene: TRBV20-1
CDR3aa: CSASLRGYTF
CDR3nt: TGCAGTGCTAGCCTCCGGGGCTACACCTTC

d_gene: NA
j_gene: TRBJ2-2
abundance: NA
v_gene: TRBV5-8
CDR3aa: CASSARQAGELFF
CDR3nt: TGTGCCAGCAGCGCCCGCCAGGCCGGGGAGCTGTTTTTT

d_gene: NA
j_gene: TRBJ1-6
abundance: NA
v_gene: TRBV4-2
CDR3aa: CASSHGTEASPLHF
CDR3nt: TGTGCCAGCAGTCATGGGACCGAGGCTTCACCCCTCCACTTT

d_gene: NA
j_gene: TRBJ2-7
abundance: NA
v_gene: TRBV9
CDR3aa: CASSDNPGDYEQYF
CDR3nt: TGTGCCAGCAGCGACAACCCTGGGGACTACGAGCAGTACTTC

d_gene: TRBD1
j_gene: TRBJ1-2
abundance: NA
v_gene: TRBV9
CDR3aa: CASSADRDGGYTF
CDR3nt: TGTGCCAGCAGCGCTGACAGGGATGGAGGCTACACCTTC

d_gene: NA
j_gene: TRBJ2-5
abundance: NA
v_gene: TRBV6-6
CDR3aa: CASNQGGETQYF
CDR3nt: TGTGCCAGCAATCAGGGGGGAGAGACCCAGTACTTC

d_gene: NA
j_gene: TRBJ2-1
abundance: NA
v_gene: TRBV5-6
CDR3aa: CASSLISNRDAQFF
CDR3nt: TGTGCCAGCAGCCTAATCTCCAACAGGGATGCGCAGTTCTTC

d_gene: NA
j_gene: TRBJ1-5
abundance: NA
v_gene: TRBV9
CDR3aa: CASSVEGEGDQPQHF
CDR3nt: TGTGCCAGCAGCGTAGAGGGGGAGGGGGATCAGCCCCAGCATTTT

d_gene: NA
j_gene: TRBJ1-2
abundance: NA
v_gene: TRBV4-3
CDR3aa: CASSQDLGRRDLGYTF
CDR3nt: TGCGCCAGCAGCCAAGATTTGGGGAGGAGGGATCTTGGCTACACCTTC

d_gene: TRBD1
j_gene: TRBJ2-7
abundance: NA
v_gene: TRBV27
CDR3aa: CASSSTGGGEQYF
CDR3nt: TGTGCCAGCAGTTCCACAGGGGGCGGCGAGCAGTACTTC

d_gene: NA
j_gene: TRBJ1-1
abundance: NA
v_gene: TRBV19
CDR3aa: CASYPGTPTTGAEAFF
CDR3nt: TGTGCCTCTTATCCCGGGACACCAACCACTGGGGCTGAAGCTTTCTTT

d_gene: NA
j_gene: TRBJ2-4
abundance: NA
v_gene: TRBV25-1
CDR3aa: CASSESARSRKNIQYF
CDR3nt: TGTGCCAGCAGTGAATCGGCCAGGAGCCGCAAAAACATTCAGTACTTC

d_gene: NA
j_gene: TRBJ1-2
abundance: NA
v_gene: TRBV9
CDR3aa: CASSVGVNYGYTF
CDR3nt: TGTGCCAGCAGCGTAGGGGTAAACTATGGCTACACCTTC

d_gene: TRBD1
j_gene: TRBJ1-2
abundance: NA
v_gene: TRBV7-9
CDR3aa: CASSLGGQDLNYGYTF
CDR3nt: TGTGCCAGCAGCTTAGGGGGACAGGACCTTAACTATGGCTACACCTTC

d_gene: TRBD1
j_gene: TRBJ2-7
abundance: NA
v_gene: TRBV5-6
CDR3aa: CASSRKGQSYEQYF
CDR3nt: TGTGCCAGCAGCAGAAAGGGACAGTCCTACGAGCAGTACTTC

d_gene: TRBD1
j_gene: TRBJ1-4
abundance: NA
v_gene: TRBV20-1
CDR3aa: CSAIPGQGPFF
CDR3nt: TGCAGTGCTATACCGGGACAGGGACCTTTTTTT

d_gene: TRBD1
j_gene: TRBJ1-5
abundance: NA
v_gene: TRBV9
CDR3aa: CASSPGQGSLNQPQHF
CDR3nt: TGTGCCAGCAGCCCGGGACAGGGGAGTCTCAATCAGCCCCAGCATTTT

d_gene: TRBD1
j_gene: TRBJ1-2
abundance: NA
v_gene: TRBV7-9
CDR3aa: CASSLAGQGAHGYTF
CDR3nt: TGTGCCAGCAGCTTAGCCGGACAGGGGGCGCATGGCTACACCTTC

d_gene: NA
j_gene: TRBJ1-2
abundance: once
v_gene: TRBV18
CDR3aa: CASSPPSQGGSYGYTF
CDR3nt: TGTGCCAGCTCACCACCGTCACAGGGCGGGAGCTATGGCTACACCTTC

d_gene: NA
j_gene: TRBJ2-3
abundance: NA
v_gene: TRBV6-5
CDR3aa: CASSLARGPTDTQYF
CDR3nt: TGTGCCAGCAGTTTAGCAAGGGGCCCCACAGATACGCAGTATTTT

d_gene: NA
j_gene: TRBJ1-3
abundance: few
v_gene: TRBV4-1
CDR3aa: CASSQGTNKLSSGNTIYF
CDR3nt: TGCGCCAGCAGCCAGGGAACCAATAAACTGAGCTCTGGAAACACCATATATTTT

d_gene: NA
j_gene: TRBJ1-1
abundance: NA
v_gene: TRBV27
CDR3aa: CASSLFGTGNTEAFF
CDR3nt: TGTGCCAGCAGCCTATTTGGGACCGGGAACACTGAAGCTTTCTTT

d_gene: TRBD1
j_gene: TRBJ1-1
abundance: NA
v_gene: TRBV7-8
CDR3aa: CASSQDRGQGTEAFF
CDR3nt: TGTGCCAGCAGCCAAGACCGGGGACAGGGAACCGAAGCTTTCTTT

d_gene: NA
j_gene: TRBJ2-1
abundance: NA
v_gene: TRBV5-1
CDR3aa: CASSSGLGEQFF
CDR3nt: TGCGCCAGCAGCTCCGGCCTGGGGGAGCAGTTCTTC

d_gene: TRBD1
j_gene: TRBJ2-3
abundance: NA
v_gene: TRBV27
CDR3aa: CASSLIPRDRGRDTQYF
CDR3nt: TGTGCCAGCAGTTTAATCCCCCGGGACAGGGGGCGGGATACGCAGTATTTT

d_gene: NA
j_gene: TRBJ2-2
abundance: NA
v_gene: TRBV7-3
CDR3aa: CASSLVGANTGELFF
CDR3nt: TGTGCCAGCAGCTTAGTCGGGGCTAACACCGGGGAGCTGTTTTTT

d_gene: NA
j_gene: TRBJ1-4
abundance: NA
v_gene: TRBV19
CDR3aa: CASSSAAREKLFF
CDR3nt: TGTGCCAGTAGCTCCGCTGCGCGGGAAAAACTGTTTTTT

d_gene: NA
j_gene: TRBJ1-1
abundance: NA
v_gene: TRBV28
CDR3aa: CASRIAQGEAFF
CDR3nt: TGTGCCAGCAGAATCGCTCAGGGAGAAGCTTTCTTT

d_gene: TRBD1
j_gene: TRBJ1-2
abundance: NA
v_gene: TRBV28
CDR3aa: CASSFRTGGGYTF
CDR3nt: TGTGCCAGCAGCTTCCGGACAGGGGGTGGCTACACCTTC

d_gene: TRBD1
j_gene: TRBJ1-5
abundance: NA
v_gene: TRBV6-1
CDR3aa: CASSPDRVNQPQHF
CDR3nt: TGTGCCAGCAGTCCTGACAGGGTGAATCAGCCCCAGCATTTT

d_gene: TRBD1
j_gene: TRBJ1-1
abundance: once
v_gene: TRBV5-4
CDR3aa: CASSFDQGARSTEAFF
CDR3nt: TGTGCCAGCAGCTTTGACCAGGGGGCGCGTAGTACTGAAGCTTTCTTT

d_gene: NA
j_gene: TRBJ2-3
abundance: NA
v_gene: TRBV6-4
CDR3aa: CASSEGPTDTQYF
CDR3nt: TGTGCCAGCAGTGAGGGGCCCACAGATACGCAGTATTTT

d_gene: NA
j_gene: TRBJ2-5
abundance: NA
v_gene: TRBV4-1
CDR3aa: CASSQERVGETQYF
CDR3nt: TGCGCCAGCAGCCAAGAACGGGTCGGAGAGACCCAGTACTTC

d_gene: NA
j_gene: TRBJ1-2
abundance: NA
v_gene: TRBV6-1
CDR3aa: CANTNGLKAGYTF
CDR3nt: TGTGCCAACACTAACGGGCTCAAAGCGGGCTACACCTTC

d_gene: NA
j_gene: TRBJ2-3
abundance: once
v_gene: TRBV5-6
CDR3aa: CASSLGQSPGSTDTQYF
CDR3nt: TGTGCCAGCAGCTTGGGTCAAAGTCCCGGGAGCACAGATACGCAGTATTTT

d_gene: NA
j_gene: TRBJ2-7
abundance: NA
v_gene: TRBV7-2
CDR3aa: CASSLGTPSSYEQYF
CDR3nt: TGTGCCAGCAGCTTAGGAACTCCAAGCTCCTACGAGCAGTACTTC

d_gene: TRBD1
j_gene: TRBJ2-3
abundance: NA
v_gene: TRBV10-1
CDR3aa: CASSESRQGASTDTQYF
CDR3nt: TGCGCCAGCAGTGAGTCAAGGCAGGGGGCGAGCACAGATACGCAGTATTTT

d_gene: TRBD1
j_gene: TRBJ2-4
abundance: NA
v_gene: TRBV5-4
CDR3aa: CASSLAAGTENIQYF
CDR3nt: TGTGCCAGCAGCTTGGCCGCCGGGACAGAAAACATTCAGTACTTC

d_gene: NA
j_gene: TRBJ2-1
abundance: NA
v_gene: TRBV19
CDR3aa: CASSLGLRGEQFF
CDR3nt: TGTGCCAGTAGTCTCGGGCTCCGTGGTGAGCAGTTCTTC

d_gene: NA
j_gene: TRBJ1-5
abundance: few
v_gene: TRBV15
CDR3aa: CATSSDKQGSEHF
CDR3nt: TGTGCCACCAGCAGCGACAAACAGGGTTCGGAGCATTTT

d_gene: TRBD1
j_gene: TRBJ1-4
abundance: NA
v_gene: TRBV7-8
CDR3aa: CASSSREGQRNEKLFF
CDR3nt: TGTGCCAGCAGCTCCCGTGAGGGACAGCGTAATGAAAAACTGTTTTTT

d_gene: NA
j_gene: TRBJ1-5
abundance: NA
v_gene: TRBV19
CDR3aa: CASSASGGSNQPQHF
CDR3nt: TGTGCCAGTAGTGCTAGCGGGGGCAGCAATCAGCCCCAGCATTTT